The TCR beta chain described here comes from a study of blood T cell repertoires in COVID-19. Study details: The samples span acute and convalescent COVID-19 from the United States, Italy and Spain.

Germline CDR1 LGHNA, CDR2 YSLEER. With 0 bases removed from V and 4 bases from J, the gap between germline ends came to 10 bases. CDR3 length equals 15 residues. Profiling relied on immunoSEQ multiplex PCR, and the TCRdb table lists in-frame clones only, not all of them. Seen here are approximately 33,000 clones, roughly 75% observed once, and the top ten hold around 17%. This sequence was found in a man in his 70s with acute or convalescent COVID-19. The rearrangement links TRBV4-3 to TRBJ1-5; D not resolved. The sequenced sample consisted of peripheral blood. The CDR3 DNA sequence: TGCGCCAGCAGCCAAGATCGGAGGGAAAATCAGCCCCAGCATTTT. This translates into CASSQDRRENQPQHF.